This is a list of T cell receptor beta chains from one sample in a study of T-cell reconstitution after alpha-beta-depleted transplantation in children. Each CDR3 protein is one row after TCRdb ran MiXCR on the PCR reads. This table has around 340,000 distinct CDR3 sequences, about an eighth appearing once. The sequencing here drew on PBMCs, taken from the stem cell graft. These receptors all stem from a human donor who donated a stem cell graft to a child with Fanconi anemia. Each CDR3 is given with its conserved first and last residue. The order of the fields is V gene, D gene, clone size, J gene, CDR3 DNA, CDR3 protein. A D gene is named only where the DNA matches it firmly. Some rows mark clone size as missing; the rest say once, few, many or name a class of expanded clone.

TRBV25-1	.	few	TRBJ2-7	TGTGCCAGCATCCCGACAGAGGGCTACGAGCAGTACTTC	CASIPTEGYEQYF
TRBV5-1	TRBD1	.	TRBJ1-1	TGCGCCAGCCGACAGGGTCCCGACACTGAAGCTTTCTTT	CASRQGPDTEAFF
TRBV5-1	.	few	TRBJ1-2	TGCGCCAGCAGTTTGGGGCAAAAGAGAGCTGGCTACACCTTC	CASSLGQKRAGYTF
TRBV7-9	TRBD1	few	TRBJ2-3	TGTGCCAGCAGCTCCAACAGGGGGCGAACAGATACGCAGTATTTT	CASSSNRGRTDTQYF
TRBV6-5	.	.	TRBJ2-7	TGTGCCAGCAGTTACTCTGCCGGGGCCATGCACGAGCAGTACTTC	CASSYSAGAMHEQYF
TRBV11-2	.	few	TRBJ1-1	TGTGCCAGCAGCTTAGCTCTTATGAACACTGAAGCTTTCTTT	CASSLALMNTEAFF
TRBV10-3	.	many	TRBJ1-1	TGTGCCATCAGTGAAGGTCGGAACACTGAAGCTTTCTTT	CAISEGRNTEAFF
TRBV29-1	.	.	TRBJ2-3	TGCAGTGTCAGCTGGGAGGATACGCAGTATTTT	CSVSWEDTQYF
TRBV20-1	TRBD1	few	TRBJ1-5	TGCAGTGCCGCGACAGGGTTTGATCAGCCCCAGCATTTT	CSAATGFDQPQHF
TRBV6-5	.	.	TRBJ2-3	TGTGCCAGCAGTTACCCCGGACAGCCAGATACGCAGTATTTT	CASSYPGQPDTQYF
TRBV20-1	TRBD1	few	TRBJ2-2	TGCAGTGTGGGACAGGGGGCGAGCACCGGGGAGCTGTTTTTT	CSVGQGASTGELFF
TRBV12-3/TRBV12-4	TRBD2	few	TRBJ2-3	TGTGCCAGCAGTTTCGGTATAGCGGGGGTTCCAGATACGCAGTATTTT	CASSFGIAGVPDTQYF
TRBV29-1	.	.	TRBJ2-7	TGCAGCGTTGAAGATCACAAGGGGCTGGGCGAGCAGTACTTC	CSVEDHKGLGEQYF
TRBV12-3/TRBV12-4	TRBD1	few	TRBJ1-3	TGTGCCAGCAGTTTAGCAACAGGGGGCGCGTACACCATATATTTT	CASSLATGGAYTIYF
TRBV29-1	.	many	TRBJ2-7	TGCAGCGTTGAATTGGCCTACGAGCAGTACTTC	CSVELAYEQYF
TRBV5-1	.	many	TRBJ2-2	TGCGCCAGCAGCTTGGCCTCGGTGAACACCGGGGAGCTGTTTTTT	CASSLASVNTGELFF
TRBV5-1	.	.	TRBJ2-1	TGCGCCAGCAGCTTGGAAGGTCTCACCTACAATGAGCAGTTCTTC	CASSLEGLTYNEQFF
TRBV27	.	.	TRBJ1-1	TGTGCCAGCAGTTTATACGGCAGGGACACTGAAGCTTTCTTT	CASSLYGRDTEAFF
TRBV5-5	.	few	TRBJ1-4	TGTGCCAGCAGCTCGCGGCCGGCAACTAATGAAAAACTGTTTTTT	CASSSRPATNEKLFF
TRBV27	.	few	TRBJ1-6	TGTGCCAGCAGTCGCTCACCGGGACGGTACTATAATTCACCCCTCCACTTT	CASSRSPGRYYNSPLHF
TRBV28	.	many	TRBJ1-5	TGTGCCAGCAGTGACCTGAAGGGCAATCAGCCCCAGCATTTT	CASSDLKGNQPQHF
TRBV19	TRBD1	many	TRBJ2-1	TGTGCCAGTAGCCCAATGAGGGGACAGGGGGCCTCCCTTAATGAGCAGTTCTTC	CASSPMRGQGASLNEQFF
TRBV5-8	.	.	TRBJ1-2	TGTGCCAGCAGACGGGACTCCCGAGGGCACTATGGCTACACCTTC	CASRRDSRGHYGYTF
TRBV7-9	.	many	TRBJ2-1	TGTGCCAGCAGCTGGGGACTCCCCGGTGATGAGCAGTTCTTC	CASSWGLPGDEQFF
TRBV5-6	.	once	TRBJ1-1	TGTGCCAGCAGCTGGACAGACATAAACACTGAAGCTTTCTTT	CASSWTDINTEAFF
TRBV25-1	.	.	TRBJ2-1	TGTGCCAGCGGGACCCACCGAAATGAGCAGTTCTTC	CASGTHRNEQFF
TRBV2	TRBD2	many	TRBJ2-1	TGTGCCAGTGGAGAGCAGCGGGGGGAGGGGGATGAGCAGTTCTTC	CASGEQRGEGDEQFF
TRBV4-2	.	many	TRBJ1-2	TGTGCCAGCAGCCAAGATCCGAGACGCAACTACACCTTC	CASSQDPRRNYTF
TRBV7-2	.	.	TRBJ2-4	TGTGCCAGCAGCTTAGCTTCGGTAGGACCAATTCAGTACTTC	CASSLASVGPIQYF
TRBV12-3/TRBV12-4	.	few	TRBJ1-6	TGTGCCAGCAGTTCCATGACCGTTGGGTCACCCCTCCACTTT	CASSSMTVGSPLHF
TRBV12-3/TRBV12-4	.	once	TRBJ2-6	TGTGCCAGCGGACCAGGGTTCTCTGGGGCCAACGTCCTGACTTTC	CASGPGFSGANVLTF
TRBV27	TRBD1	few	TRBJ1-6	TGTGCCAGCAGTTCCGAAATTCCGGGACAGGGAGTAGTACCCCTCCACTTT	CASSSEIPGQGVVPLHF
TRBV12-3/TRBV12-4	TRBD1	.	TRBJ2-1	TGTGCCAGCAGTTTATACAGGGGCCGCCCCTACAATGAGCAGTTCTTC	CASSLYRGRPYNEQFF
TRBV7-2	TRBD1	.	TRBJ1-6	TGTGCCAGCAGCTTAGGGATGACAGGGGGCGGGAATTCACCCCTCCACTTT	CASSLGMTGGGNSPLHF
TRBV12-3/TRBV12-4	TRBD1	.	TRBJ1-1	TGTGCCAGCAGTAGGCAGGGGGCCGCTAACACTGAAGCTTTCTTT	CASSRQGAANTEAFF
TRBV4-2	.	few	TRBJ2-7	TGTGCCAGCAGCCACGGGGGCGGCAGTTACGAGCAGTACTTC	CASSHGGGSYEQYF
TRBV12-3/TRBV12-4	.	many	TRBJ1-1	TGTGCCAGCAGGCGACCAACAGGGCGTGAAGCTTTCTTT	CASRRPTGREAFF
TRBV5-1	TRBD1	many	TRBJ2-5	TGCGCCAGCAGCCCTCCCACAGGGGGCATCCAAGAGACCCAGTACTTC	CASSPPTGGIQETQYF
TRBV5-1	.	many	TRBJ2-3	TGCGCCAGCAGCTTAGGAGCTAGCACAGATACGCAGTATTTT	CASSLGASTDTQYF
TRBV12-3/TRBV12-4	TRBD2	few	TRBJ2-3	TGTGCCAGCAGTCTCGGACTAGCGGGGGGGCCGGGAACAGATACGCAGTATTTT	CASSLGLAGGPGTDTQYF
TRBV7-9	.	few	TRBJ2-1	TGTGCCAGCAGCCCCATAGGGGGATTGTCCAATGAGCAGTTCTTC	CASSPIGGLSNEQFF
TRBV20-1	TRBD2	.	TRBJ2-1	TGCAGTGCTTCGACTAGCGGTTCGTCGCAGTTCTTC	CSASTSGSSQFF
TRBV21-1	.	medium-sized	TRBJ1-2	TGTGCCAGCAGCAACGGCGGCAGTTACTATGGCTACACCTTC	CASSNGGSYYGYTF
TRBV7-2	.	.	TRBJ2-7	TGTGCCAGCAGCTTACTCCCCGGAAACTACGAGCAGTACTTC	CASSLLPGNYEQYF
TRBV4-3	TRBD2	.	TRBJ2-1	TGCGCCAGCAGCCAAGACTTGAAGCGGGGGGGCATTGAGCAGTTCTTC	CASSQDLKRGGIEQFF
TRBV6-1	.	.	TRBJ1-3	TGTGCCAGCAGTGACCAACTCGGCCCTGGAAACACCATATATTTT	CASSDQLGPGNTIYF
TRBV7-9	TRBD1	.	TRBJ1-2	TGTGCCAGCAGCTTAGAATTTGGGACAGCCCTCGGCTACACCTTC	CASSLEFGTALGYTF
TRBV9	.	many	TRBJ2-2	TGTGCCAGCAGCCCCCATAGCAGCACCGGGGAGCTGTTTTTT	CASSPHSSTGELFF
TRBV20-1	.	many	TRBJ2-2	TGCAGTGCTAGAGTCAGGGGAGGCGGGGAGCTGTTTTTT	CSARVRGGGELFF